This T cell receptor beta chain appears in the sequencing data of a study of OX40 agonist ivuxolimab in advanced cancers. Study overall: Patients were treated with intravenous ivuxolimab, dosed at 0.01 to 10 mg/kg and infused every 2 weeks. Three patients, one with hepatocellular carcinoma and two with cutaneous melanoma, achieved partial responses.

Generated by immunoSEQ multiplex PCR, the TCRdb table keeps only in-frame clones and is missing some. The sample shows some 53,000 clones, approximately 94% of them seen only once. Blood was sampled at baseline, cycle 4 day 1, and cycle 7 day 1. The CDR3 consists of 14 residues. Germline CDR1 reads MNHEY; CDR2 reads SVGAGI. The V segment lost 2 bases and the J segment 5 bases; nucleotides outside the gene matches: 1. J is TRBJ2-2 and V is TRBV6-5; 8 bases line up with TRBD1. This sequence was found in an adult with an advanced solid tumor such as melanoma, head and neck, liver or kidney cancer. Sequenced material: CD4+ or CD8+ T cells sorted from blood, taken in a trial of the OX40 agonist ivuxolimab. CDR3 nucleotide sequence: TGTGCCAGCAGTTACCGGACAGGGACCGGGGAGCTGTTTTTT. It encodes CASSYRTGTGELFF.